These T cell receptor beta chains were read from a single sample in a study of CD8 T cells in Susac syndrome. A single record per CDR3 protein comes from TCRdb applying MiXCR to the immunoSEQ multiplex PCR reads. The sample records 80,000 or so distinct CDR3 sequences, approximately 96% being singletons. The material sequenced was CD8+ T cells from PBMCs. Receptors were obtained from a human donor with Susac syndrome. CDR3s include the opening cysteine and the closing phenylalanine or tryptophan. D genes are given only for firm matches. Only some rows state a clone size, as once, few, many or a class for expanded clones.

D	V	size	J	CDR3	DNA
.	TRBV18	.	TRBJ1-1	CASSPDLSNTEAFF	TGTGCCAGCTCACCCGACCTCTCGAACACTGAAGCTTTCTTT
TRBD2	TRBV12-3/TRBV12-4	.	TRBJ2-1	CASSPDGGGQSEQFF	TGTGCCAGCAGCCCCGACGGGGGGGGGCAGAGTGAGCAGTTCTTC
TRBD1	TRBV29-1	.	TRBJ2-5	CSVEGQGAWKTQYF	TGCAGCGTTGAAGGACAGGGGGCATGGAAGACCCAGTACTTC
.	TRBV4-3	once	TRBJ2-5	CASSQDGPVEGETQYF	TGCGCCAGCAGCCAAGATGGGCCAGTTGAGGGAGAGACCCAGTACTTC
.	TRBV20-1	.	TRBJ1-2	CSAPPGLGGYTF	TGCAGTGCCCCCCCAGGCTTGGGCGGCTACACCTTC
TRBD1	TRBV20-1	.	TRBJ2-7	CSAQSRDRGYEQYF	TGCAGTGCTCAGAGCCGGGACAGGGGTTACGAGCAGTACTTC
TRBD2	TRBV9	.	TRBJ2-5	CASSPPGGLQETQYF	TGTGCCAGCAGTCCGCCGGGAGGCCTCCAAGAGACCCAGTACTTC
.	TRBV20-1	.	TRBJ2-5	CSASGTLPRQETQYF	TGCAGTGCTAGTGGTACTCTTCCCAGGCAAGAGACCCAGTACTTC
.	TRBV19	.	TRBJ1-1	CASSTSLNTEAFF	TGTGCCAGTAGCACGAGCTTGAACACTGAAGCTTTCTTT
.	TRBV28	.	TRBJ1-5	CASGIDLDNNQPQHF	TGTGCCAGCGGCATCGATTTGGATAATAATCAGCCCCAGCATTTT
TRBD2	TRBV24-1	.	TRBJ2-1	CATSDLRLAGDNEQFF	TGTGCCACCAGTGATTTGCGCCTAGCGGGGGACAATGAGCAGTTCTTC
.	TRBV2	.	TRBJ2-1	CASSEEPGGNEQFF	TGTGCCAGCAGTGAAGAGCCAGGTGGGAATGAGCAGTTCTTC
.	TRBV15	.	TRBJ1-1	CATRDTYTEAFF	TGTGCCACCAGAGACACCTACACTGAAGCTTTCTTT
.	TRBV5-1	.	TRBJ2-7	CASSLAVPDEQYF	TGCGCCAGCAGCTTGGCGGTTCCGGACGAGCAGTACTTC
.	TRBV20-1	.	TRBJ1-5	CSARVQPNQPQHF	TGCAGTGCTAGAGTACAGCCAAATCAGCCCCAGCATTTT
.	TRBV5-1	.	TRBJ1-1	CASSLEGPMNTEAFF	TGCGCCAGCAGCTTGGAGGGTCCCATGAACACTGAAGCTTTCTTT
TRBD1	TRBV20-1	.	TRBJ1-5	CSARARFSPGQENQPQHF	TGCAGTGCTAGAGCTCGGTTCTCCCCAGGACAGGAGAATCAGCCCCAGCATTTT
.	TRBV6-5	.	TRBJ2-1	CASSYSGTPGDEQFF	TGTGCCAGCAGTTACTCGGGTACCCCAGGCGATGAGCAGTTCTTC
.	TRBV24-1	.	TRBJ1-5	CATSEAGGSQPQHF	TGTGCCACCAGTGAGGCGGGGGGCTCTCAGCCCCAGCATTTT
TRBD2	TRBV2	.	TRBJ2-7	CASSEAGDEQYF	TGTGCCAGCAGTGAGGCGGGGGACGAGCAGTACTTC
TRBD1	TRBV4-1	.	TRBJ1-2	CASSQDQGTGGASGYTF	TGCGCCAGCAGCCAAGACCAAGGGACAGGGGGCGCTAGTGGCTACACCTTC
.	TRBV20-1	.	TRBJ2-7	CSARIGSYEQYF	TGCAGTGCTAGGATCGGGAGTTACGAGCAGTACTTC
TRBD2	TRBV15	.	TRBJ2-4	CATSREGWLAKNIQYF	TGTGCCACCAGCCGGGAGGGGTGGCTTGCCAAAAACATTCAGTACTTC
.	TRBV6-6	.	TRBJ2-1	CASSSAAGNEQFF	TGTGCCAGCAGCTCCGCGGCAGGCAATGAGCAGTTCTTC
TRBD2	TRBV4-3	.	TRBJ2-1	CASSQDEPGGAIPQFF	TGCGCCAGCAGCCAAGATGAACCCGGGGGGGCCATCCCGCAGTTCTTC
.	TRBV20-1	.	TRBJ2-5	CSARSPGPLPIDQYF	TGCAGTGCTCGCTCTCCGGGGCCACTACCTATAGACCAGTACTTC
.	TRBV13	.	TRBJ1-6	CASSSEGTTAYNSPLHF	TGTGCCAGCAGCTCAGAGGGAACGACAGCCTATAATTCACCCCTCCACTTT
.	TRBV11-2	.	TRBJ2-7	CASSLGLGGEQYF	TGTGCCAGCAGCTTAGGACTAGGCGGCGAGCAGTACTTC
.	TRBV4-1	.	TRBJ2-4	CASSPLMGSENIQYF	TGCGCCAGCAGTCCCCTCATGGGGAGCGAAAACATTCAGTACTTC
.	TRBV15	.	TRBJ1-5	CATSRGPRAYRSNQPQHF	TGTGCCACCAGCAGGGGACCGCGGGCGTATCGGAGCAATCAGCCCCAGCATTTT
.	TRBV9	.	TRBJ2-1	CALASLSEEQFF	TGTGCCTTAGCCTCTTTATCGGAAGAGCAGTTCTTC
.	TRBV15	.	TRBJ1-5	CATSSFGGARTYSNQPQHF	TGTGCCACCAGCAGCTTTGGGGGCGCCCGGACTTATAGCAATCAGCCCCAGCATTTT
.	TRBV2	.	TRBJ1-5	CASTSVPNQPQHF	TGTGCCAGCACCTCGGTACCCAATCAGCCCCAGCATTTT
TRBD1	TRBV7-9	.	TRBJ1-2	CASSHPDREGGYTF	TGTGCCAGCAGCCACCCCGACAGGGAGGGAGGCTACACCTTC
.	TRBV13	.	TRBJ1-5	CASSLRGGYQPQHF	TGTGCCAGCAGCCTTCGGGGGGGGTACCAGCCCCAGCATTTT
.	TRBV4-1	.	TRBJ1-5	CASSQVISNQPQHF	TGCGCCAGCAGCCAAGTGATTAGCAATCAGCCCCAGCATTTT
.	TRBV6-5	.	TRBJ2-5	CASRSVTDYETQYF	TGTGCCAGCAGATCCGTGACAGACTATGAGACCCAGTACTTC
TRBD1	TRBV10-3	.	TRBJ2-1	CAISYPDRENNEQFF	TGTGCCATCAGCTACCCCGACAGGGAGAACAATGAGCAGTTCTTC
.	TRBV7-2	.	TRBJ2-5	CASSLGSWGETQYF	TGTGCCAGCAGCTTAGGTAGCTGGGGGGAGACCCAGTACTTC
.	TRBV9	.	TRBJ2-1	CASGALYPYNEQFF	TGTGCCAGCGGGGCTCTGTACCCCTACAATGAGCAGTTCTTC
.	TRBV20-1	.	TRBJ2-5	CSASPPVDQYF	TGCAGTGCTAGTCCACCTGTGGACCAGTACTTC
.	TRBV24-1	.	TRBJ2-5	CATSDFGEPGRETQYF	TGTGCCACCAGTGATTTCGGGGAACCTGGCCGGGAGACCCAGTACTTC
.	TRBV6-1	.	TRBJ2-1	CASRQGLSAYNEQFF	TGTGCCAGCAGACAGGGACTATCAGCCTACAATGAGCAGTTCTTC
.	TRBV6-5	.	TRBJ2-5	CASSYGNQETQYF	TGTGCCAGCAGTTACGGGAATCAAGAGACCCAGTACTTC
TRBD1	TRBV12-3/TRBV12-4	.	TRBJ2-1	CASSPTGRNEQFF	TGTGCCAGCAGCCCGACAGGGCGCAATGAGCAGTTCTTC
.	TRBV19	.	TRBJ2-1	CASSIVEGNEQFF	TGTGCCAGTAGTATTGTGGAAGGCAATGAGCAGTTCTTC
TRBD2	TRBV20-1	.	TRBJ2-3	CSARTGTSGATQYF	TGCAGTGCTAGAACCGGGACTAGCGGGGCTACGCAGTATTTT
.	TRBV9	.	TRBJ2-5	CASSVAESGGLETQYF	TGTGCCAGCAGCGTAGCTGAGTCTGGAGGTTTGGAGACCCAGTACTTC
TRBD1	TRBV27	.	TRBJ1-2	CASSWTRGHYGYTF	TGTGCCAGCAGTTGGACAAGGGGGCACTATGGCTACACCTTC
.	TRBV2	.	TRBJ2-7	CASRSNYEQYF	TGTGCCAGCAGATCGAACTACGAGCAGTACTTC
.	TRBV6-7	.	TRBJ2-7	CASSFPRDPVLYEQYF	TGTGCCAGCAGTTTCCCAAGGGACCCCGTATTGTACGAGCAGTACTTC
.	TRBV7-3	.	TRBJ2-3	CASSFAPGTDTQYF	TGTGCCAGCAGCTTTGCACCAGGCACAGATACGCAGTATTTT
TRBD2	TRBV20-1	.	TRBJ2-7	CSARDLTSGRAYEQYF	TGCAGTGCTAGAGATCTGACTAGCGGGAGGGCCTACGAGCAGTACTTC
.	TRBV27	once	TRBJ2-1	CASSLVPGAIEQFF	TGTGCCAGCAGTTTAGTTCCAGGGGCTATTGAGCAGTTCTTC
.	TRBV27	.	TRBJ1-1	CASSSLGRGNTEAFF	TGTGCCAGCAGTTCCCTCGGACGGGGGAACACTGAAGCTTTCTTT
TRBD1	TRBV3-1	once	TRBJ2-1	CASSRPGTGLEYEQFF	TGTGCCAGCAGCCGCCCCGGGACAGGTTTAGAATATGAGCAGTTCTTC
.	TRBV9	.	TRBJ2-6	CASTGMGSGANVLTF	TGTGCCAGCACCGGGATGGGATCTGGGGCCAACGTCCTGACTTTC
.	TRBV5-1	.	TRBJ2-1	CASSPWGNEQFF	TGCGCCAGCAGCCCGTGGGGGAATGAGCAGTTCTTC
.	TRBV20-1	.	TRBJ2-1	CSARDLGLRGEQFF	TGCAGTGCTAGAGATCTCGGACTACGGGGTGAGCAGTTCTTC
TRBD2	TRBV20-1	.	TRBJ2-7	CSARSGLVERRGYYEQYF	TGCAGTGCTAGATCGGGACTAGTTGAACGTCGGGGATACTACGAGCAGTACTTC